One sample yielded the 27 T cell receptor beta chains listed below, sequenced in a study of OX40 agonist ivuxolimab in advanced cancers. Using immunoSEQ multiplex PCR, the repertoire was profiled, and TCRdb retains in-frame clones only, with some absent. Of about 97,000 clones in the sample, about 86% were seen once. Source: CD4+ or CD8+ T cells sorted from blood, taken in a trial of the OX40 agonist ivuxolimab. Receptors were obtained from an adult with an advanced solid tumor such as melanoma, head and neck, liver or kidney cancer.

The rearrangement uses TRBV30 and TRBJ1-2; D is perhaps TRBD1 (5 bases). CDR1 is GTSNPN and CDR2 is SVGIG in the germline V gene (reference sequence). The CDR3 sequence is 11 residues long. V lost 3 bases and J 11 bases, leaving 13 bases between the germline ends. The CDR3 reads CAWRSQGSYTF. In DNA form, the CDR3 reads TGTGCCTGGAGGTCCCAGGGATCATACACCTTC.

This CDR3 reads CASSHTGWGLNTEAFF. CDR3 coding DNA: TGTGCCAGTAGTCATACGGGGTGGGGCTTAAACACTGAAGCTTTCTTT. The gene calls are TRBV19 and TRBJ1-1; maybe TRBD1 (5 bases). Trimming removed 5 bases from V and 2 bases from J, with 18 bases in between. Germline V lookup: CDR1 LNHDA, CDR2 SQIVND (reference sequence). This CDR3 has 16 amino acids.

The chain has TRBV27 and TRBJ2-7, with D perhaps TRBD1 (6 bases). The ends were cut back, 5 bases at V and 2 bases at J, with 13 bases in the middle. The CDR3 length is 14 residues. Germline assignment: CDR1 MNHEY and CDR2 SMNVEV (reference sequence). In nucleotides, the CDR3 is TGTGCCAGCAGTCTTCAGACAGGAGCCTACGAGCAGTACTTC. Amino acid sequence: CASSLQTGAYEQYF.

This clone was seen once. The chain joins TRBV12-5 to TRBJ2-5; D could derive from TRBD1 or TRBD2 (5 bases each). Germline assignment: CDR1 LGHNT and CDR2 FRNRAP. The CDR3 length is 16 residues. Between the trimmed V and J ends, which lost 7 bases and 1 base, there was a span of 19 bases. CDR3 residues: CASAPGLGELQETQYF. The CDR3 DNA follows: TGTGCTAGTGCCCCGGGGCTAGGGGAGCTCCAAGAGACCCAGTACTTC.

This chain uses TRBV29-1 with TRBJ2-1; D gene uncertain. CDR3 length: 15 residues. Trimming removed 6 bases from V and 7 bases from J, with 22 bases in between. CDR1 SQVTM and CDR2 ANQGSEA come from the germline V gene. The CDR3 region is CSVSPISALTNEQFF. The CDR3 DNA sequence: TGCAGCGTCTCCCCAATTTCAGCCCTTACAAATGAGCAGTTCTTC.

This clone was counted once. The CDR3 DNA is TGTGCCAGCAGCGTAGAGGGGGGTCCGAGCTACGAGCAGTACTTC. Translating it yields CASSVEGGPSYEQYF. The V gene is TRBV9, the J gene TRBJ2-7, with D perhaps given as TRBD1 or TRBD2 (6 bases each). This CDR3 has 15 amino acids. V lost 0 bases, J lost 3 bases, and 13 bases lay in between. The germline V gene has CDR1 SGDLS and CDR2 YYNGEE.

The rearrangement joins TRBV10-1 to TRBJ2-3; TRBD2 aligns across 8 bases. CDR3 length: 13 amino acids. The V gene end was trimmed by 5 bases and the J gene end by 4 bases; junction bases not matched to a gene: 2. Germline CDR1 reads WNHNN; CDR2 reads SYGVQD (reference sequence). Here the CDR3 reads CASSMRGADTQYF. Written as DNA, the CDR3 is TGCGCCAGCAGTATGCGGGGGGCAGATACGCAGTATTTT.

This clone was detected only once. The chain uses TRBV7-6 and TRBJ2-7, with TRBD2 matching over 7 bases. Germline V gene lookup returns CDR1 SGHVS and CDR2 FNYEAQ. CDR3 length: 17 amino acids. The V segment lost 0 bases and the J segment 0 bases; nucleotides outside the gene matches: 8. The CDR3 sequence: CASSLAASGFSSYEQYF. As DNA, the CDR3 is TGTGCCAGCAGCTTAGCGGCTAGCGGTTTTAGCTCCTACGAGCAGTACTTC. The whole variable domain, filled in from reference TRBV7-6 and TRBJ2-7, reads GAGVSQSPRYKVTKRGQDVALRCDPISGHVSLYWYRQALGQGPEFLTYFNYEAQQDKSGLPNDRFSAERPEGSISTLTIQRTEQRDSAMYRCASSLAASGFSSYEQYFGPGTRLTVT.

This rearrangement joins TRBV6-1 to TRBJ2-1, with no clear D. V lost 10 bases, J lost 9 bases, and 13 bases lay in between. CDR3 length: 11 amino acids. From germline, CDR1 is MNHNS and CDR2 SASEGT. CDR3 bases: TGTGCCAACACCACGAGAATTGAGCAGTTCTTC. Translation gives CANTTRIEQFF.

The chain couples TRBV10-1 to TRBJ2-7; perhaps TRBD2 as D (5 bases). V shed 2 bases and J shed 3 bases, with 11 bases lying between them. Germline CDR1 and CDR2: WNHNN and SYGVQD (reference sequence). This CDR3 has 14 residues. The CDR3 here is CASSEEGRSYEQYF. The CDR3 coding sequence is TGCGCCAGCAGTGAGGAGGGTCGCAGCTACGAGCAGTACTTC.

Concerning this clone itself: The junction differs from germline at one of its ends, possibly a read error. The V and J genes are TRBV5-1 and TRBJ1-4, with D maybe TRBD1 (5 bases). Germline CDR1 is SGHRS and CDR2 is YFSETQ. The CDR3 loop spans 14 amino acids. CDR3 amino acids: CVSSLGTSEGKLFF. CDR3 nucleotide sequence: TGCGTCAGCAGCTTGGGGACCTCAGAAGGAAAACTGTTTTTT. The full variable domain, in which reference TRBV5-1 and TRBJ1-4 provide the parts outside the CDR3, is KAGVTQTPRYLIKTRGQQVTLSCSPISGHRSVSWYQQTPGQGLQFLFEYFSETQRNKGNFPGRFSGRQFSNSRSEMNVSTLELGDSALYLCVSSLGTSEGKLFFGSGTQLSVL.

The chain uses TRBV6-5 and TRBJ2-5, with D perhaps being TRBD1 or TRBD2 (5 bases each). Trimming left V 5 bases short and J 5 bases short, with 12 bases between. The CDR3 is made up of 13 amino acids. The germline V gene has CDR1 MNHEY and CDR2 SVGAGI. The CDR3 sequence: CASSPFEGETQYF. The CDR3 coding sequence is TGTGCCAGCAGTCCCTTCGAGGGGGAGACCCAGTACTTC.

The genes are TRBV9 and TRBJ1-5, with 7 positions matching TRBD1. From germline, CDR1 is SGDLS and CDR2 YYNGEE. The CDR3 covers 15 residues. With 5 bases clipped from V and 4 bases from J, the junction kept 9 bases outside the gene matches. Here the CDR3 reads CASSAGDRINQPQHF. The DNA for the CDR3 is TGTGCCAGCAGTGCTGGGGACAGAATTAATCAGCCCCAGCATTTT.

The V call is TRBV6-1, the J call TRBJ1-3; D gene unclear. Germline V gene lookup returns CDR1 MNHNS and CDR2 SASEGT. This CDR3 is built from 13 residues. The V gene lost 11 bases and the J gene lost 0 bases, with 11 bases spanning the gap. This chain's CDR3 is CAYSTDSGNTIYF. DNA of the CDR3: TGTGCCTATTCGACTGACTCTGGAAACACCATATATTTT.

The rearrangement uses TRBV4-3 and TRBJ2-5; TRBD2 is a possible D gene (6 bases). Germline V gene lookup returns CDR1 LGHNA and CDR2 YSLEER. Trimming left V 0 bases short and J 5 bases short, with 10 bases between. This CDR3 region has 14 residues. The CDR3 nucleotides are TGCGCCAGCAGCCAAGATTATGGGAGGGAGACCCAGTACTTC. This translates into CASSQDYGRETQYF.

The rearrangement uses TRBV6-6 and TRBJ1-6; D is unresolved. The germline V and J ends were trimmed by 0 bases and 9 bases, with 9 bases remaining between them. The CDR3 spans 14 residues. CDR1 is MNHNY and CDR2 is SVGAGI in the germline V gene (reference sequence). CDR3 sequence: CASSYSDDRSPLHF. The CDR3 coding sequence is TGTGCCAGCAGTTACTCCGACGACCGTTCACCCCTCCACTTT.

The count of this clone is one. This chain joins TRBV18 and TRBJ2-7, with 8 bases fitting TRBD2. This CDR3 region has 18 residues. V dropped 0 bases and J dropped 0; count of bases not matched to a gene: 10. Germline CDR1 KGHSH, CDR2 LQKENI. The CDR3 protein is CASSPPGSGGGSSYEQYF. CDR3 in DNA: TGTGCCAGCTCACCACCCGGCAGCGGGGGCGGAAGCTCCTACGAGCAGTACTTC.

This rearrangement joins TRBV27 to TRBJ2-1; perhaps TRBD2 as D (6 bases). This CDR3 has 16 residues. CDR1 is MNHEY and CDR2 is SMNVEV in the germline V gene (reference sequence). The V and J ends lost 5 bases and 4 bases respectively, with 18 bases between them. The CDR3 DNA sequence: TGTGCCAGCAGTCCCCTGGCGCGGGGCAGATACAATGAGCAGTTCTTC. This codes for CASSPLARGRYNEQFF.

The genes are TRBV7-9 and TRBJ1-1; perhaps TRBD1 as D (6 bases). The V gene lost 5 bases and the J gene lost 0 bases, with 13 bases spanning the gap. Germline CDR1 is SEHNR and CDR2 is FQNEAQ (reference sequence). The CDR3 covers 15 residues. The DNA for the CDR3 is TGTGCCAGCAGCCCCACAGGGAATCTGAACACTGAAGCTTTCTTT. This translates into CASSPTGNLNTEAFF.

V gene TRBV19 combines with J gene TRBJ2-2; 8 bases align to TRBD2. With V trimmed by 1 base and J by 6 bases, 10 bases remained unmatched. The CDR3 is 17 residues long. Germline V gene sequence: CDR1 LNHDA, CDR2 SQIVND (reference sequence). CDR3 amino acids: CASSIGLPAGDPGELFF. CDR3 DNA: TGTGCCAGTAGTATAGGGCTACCAGCGGGGGATCCCGGGGAGCTGTTTTTT.

The J gene is TRBJ2-7, the V gene TRBV18, with 11 bases that match TRBD2. The V segment lost 2 bases and the J segment 4 bases; nucleotides outside the gene matches: 7. CDR1 and CDR2 (germline): KGHSH, LQKENI. The CDR3 has 16 amino acids. CDR3 region: CASSPGTSGSMYEQYF. The CDR3 DNA follows: TGTGCCAGCTCACCAGGTACTAGCGGGAGTATGTACGAGCAGTACTTC. The whole variable domain, remainder taken from reference TRBV18 and TRBJ2-7, is NAGVMQNPRHLVRRRGQEARLRCSPMKGHSHVYWYRQLPEEGLKFMVYLQKENIIDESGMPKERFSAEFPKEGPSILRIQQVVRGDSAAYFCASSPGTSGSMYEQYFGPGTRLTVT.

The genes are TRBV7-9 and TRBJ2-7, with D perhaps TRBD1 (5 bases). V was pared by 4 bases and J by 7 bases, with 14 bases between. There are 13 residues in the CDR3. Germline-derived CDR1 and CDR2 are SEHNR and FQNEAQ (reference sequence). Here the CDR3 DNA reads TGTGCCAGCAGCTCACAAGTCAACAGGGAGCAGTACTTC. This codes for CASSSQVNREQYF.

The V gene is TRBV6-5, the J gene TRBJ1-6; 8 nucleotides agree with TRBD1. The germline V gene has CDR1 MNHEY and CDR2 SVGAGI. The CDR3 is 13 residues long. J gave up 5 bases and V 9 bases, and 3 bases lay outside the gene matches. The CDR3 is CASRQGNNSPLHF. CDR3 bases: TGTGCCAGTAGACAGGGGAATAATTCACCCCTCCACTTT.

The chain has TRBV11-3 and TRBJ2-5; 7 bases align to TRBD1. Germline V gene data show CDR1 as SGHNT and CDR2 as YENEEA. Losses at the gene ends were 5 bases for V and 0 bases for J; bases not matched to a gene: 6. The CDR3 consists of 15 residues. CDR3 residues: CASSVRGNNQETQYF. Written as DNA, the CDR3 is TGTGCCAGCAGCGTCAGGGGGAATAACCAAGAGACCCAGTACTTC.

At least ten counts were recorded for this clone. The chain combines TRBV5-1 with TRBJ1-2, with TRBD1 identical over 9 bases. CDR3 length equals 12 residues. The ends lost 2 bases at V and 13 bases at J; junction bases unmatched: 6. Germline V gene sequence: CDR1 SGHRS, CDR2 YFSETQ. The CDR3 region has the DNA TGCGCCAGCAGCTTCCTACAGGGGGCACGCACCTTC. It is translated as CASSFLQGARTF.

The chain has TRBV19 and TRBJ2-1; weak D call: TRBD2 (6 bases). The germline V and J ends were trimmed by 10 bases and 5 bases, with 18 bases remaining between them. The CDR3 is made up of 14 amino acids. Per germline, CDR1 LNHDA and CDR2 SQIVND (reference sequence). For the CDR3, the DNA is TGTGCCACCAATGGCGGGGTGTTCGACAATGAGCAGTTCTTC. Amino acids: CATNGGVFDNEQFF.

This clone has only one observation. The chain employs TRBV6-6 and TRBJ1-2; D uncertain. The V and J ends lost 7 bases and 5 bases respectively, with 20 bases between them. The germline V gene encodes CDR1 MNHNY and CDR2 SVGAGI (reference sequence). The CDR3 contains 15 residues. The CDR3 nucleotides are TGTGCCAGCACCCACAGCGATCGACCTCTATATGGCTACACCTTC. Translated: CASTHSDRPLYGYTF.